Listed here is a single TCR beta chain. Then a second PCR, running about 7 to 11 cycles, was carried out with a sample-barcoded 5' primer and a J-beta primer mix. TCRdb itself ran the 5' RACE reads through MiXCR, one entry per CDR3 protein. Here the sample spans almost 550,000 distinct CDR3 sequences, more than 20% being singletons. The record originates from a study of blood T cells in healthy people across ages. This CDR3 has 12 residues. CDR1 SQVTM and CDR2 ANQGSEA come from the germline V gene. Trimming pared 5 bases from V and 3 bases from J, leaving 10 bases between. These sequences were also reported in another study, on T cells of mothers and their children. That source reports: The donor cohort consisted of three healthy Caucasian mothers and their six children. Each mother yielded more than 10 million TCR beta CDR3 reads. Each child yielded several million reads. Evidence of persistent microchimeric T cell clones was absent.

The sample was blood. This clonotype was sampled from a boy younger than 18 in good health. The V gene is TRBV29-1, the J gene TRBJ1-1; D is perhaps TRBD1 (6 bases). The CDR3 sequence is CSVTRGDTEAFF. The CDR3 DNA reads TGCAGCGTTACCAGGGGCGACACTGAAGCTTTCTTT.